The 9 T cell receptor beta chains reported below all come from one sample, sequenced in a study of blood T cells in healthy people across ages. Combining a sample-barcoded 5' primer with a J-beta primer mix, a second PCR ran for about 6 to 11 cycles. TCRdb reanalysed the 5' RACE reads using MiXCR and keeps one entry per CDR3 protein. Of over 1.5 million distinct CDR3 sequences in the sample, approximately 50% were seen once. Sequenced sample: blood. These receptors all stem from a woman aged 40-49 years in good health.

The chain combines TRBV20-1 with TRBJ2-1; D is ambiguous. CDR1 is DFQATT, CDR2 SNEGSKA, per germline (reference sequence). The V end was cut by 7 bases, the J end by 0 bases, with 16 bases between. This CDR3 is built from 15 residues. DNA for the CDR3: TGCAGTGTAAGTCCCGGGCCGAGCTCCTACAATGAGCAGTTCTTC. This codes for CSVSPGPSSYNEQFF.

This clonotype occurred a few times. The chain recombines TRBV20-1 with TRBJ1-1; 7 nucleotides line up with TRBD1. Germline values: CDR1 DFQATT, CDR2 SNEGSKA (reference sequence). The CDR3 runs to 15 residues. The V segment lost 5 bases and the J segment 1 base; nucleotides outside the gene matches: 10. CDR3 loop: CSAPGTGVPNTEAFF. In DNA, the CDR3 is TGCAGTGCTCCAGGCACAGGGGTCCCGAACACTGAAGCTTTCTTT.

The V and J genes are TRBV18 and TRBJ2-1; 11 bases map to TRBD1. The ends lost 2 bases at V and 8 bases at J; junction bases unmatched: 5. This CDR3 is built from 15 residues. Germline V gene data show CDR1 as KGHSH and CDR2 as LQKENI. DNA of the CDR3: TGTGCCAGCTCACCAAGGACAGGGGGCAGCTATGAGCAGTTCTTC. Translating it yields CASSPRTGGSYEQFF.

There are a few counts of this clonotype. The chain uses TRBV9 and TRBJ2-6; no clear D gene. CDR1 is SGDLS, CDR2 YYNGEE, per germline. V gave up 5 bases and J gave up 4 bases, with 7 bases separating them. This CDR3 comprises 13 residues. The CDR3 sequence: CASRSAGANVLTF. The CDR3, as DNA: TGTGCCAGCAGGAGCGCAGGGGCCAACGTCCTGACTTTC.

About this clonotype itself: It may be a read error: a sequence one base away is much more abundant. The chain employs TRBV29-1 and TRBJ2-7; D unclear. Germline V CDR1 and CDR2: SQVTM, ANQGSEA. This CDR3 spans 13 amino acids. The CDR3 reads CIVRSADSYEQYF. The CDR3 coding sequence is TGCATCGTTCGCTCGGCTGATTCCTACGAGCAGTACTTC.

The chain is built from TRBV12-3 or TRBV12-4 and TRBJ2-5; 8 bases line up with TRBD2. Trimming at V came to 1 base and at J to 4 bases, leaving 5 bases not matched to a gene. The length of the CDR3 is 15 residues. The CDR3, as DNA: TGTGCCAGCAGTTTAGTGGTAGCGGGGTCAGAGACCCAGTACTTC. It yields the protein CASSLVVAGSETQYF.

The gene calls are TRBV9 and TRBJ2-7; D possibly corresponds to TRBD2 (7 bases). V lost 4 bases and J 3 bases, leaving 14 bases between the germline ends. CDR1 and CDR2 from the germline V gene are SGDLS and YYNGEE. This CDR3 spans 14 amino acids. CDR3 nucleotide sequence: TGTGCCAGCAGCACGGGGGGCACAGGCTACGAGCAGTACTTC. Translated: CASSTGGTGYEQYF. The full variable domain, with the rest looked up from reference TRBV9 and TRBJ2-7, is DSGVTQTPKHLITATGQRVTLRCSPRSGDLSVYWYQQSLDQGLQFLIQYYNGEERAKGNILERFSAQQFPDLHSELNLSSLELGDSALYFCASSTGGTGYEQYFGPGTRLTVT.

The rearrangement uses TRBV5-1 and TRBJ2-7; D is perhaps TRBD1 (6 bases). V lost 4 bases to trimming and J lost 0 bases, with 11 bases between them. Germline V gives CDR1 SGHRS, CDR2 YFSETQ. The CDR3 runs 14 residues. As DNA, the CDR3 is TGCGCCAGCAGCCCCGGGGACAACTCCTACGAGCAGTACTTC. This codes for CASSPGDNSYEQYF.

The V gene is TRBV7-2, the J gene TRBJ2-1, with 7 bases that match TRBD2. CDR3 length equals 17 residues. In germline, CDR1 is SGHTA, CDR2 FQGNSA. Trimming cost V 1 base and J 9 bases; bases outside gene matches: 15. DNA of the CDR3: TGTGCCAGCAGCTTAGGATTTGCGGGGGTCACGGTATTTGAGCAGTTCTTC. Protein: CASSLGFAGVTVFEQFF.